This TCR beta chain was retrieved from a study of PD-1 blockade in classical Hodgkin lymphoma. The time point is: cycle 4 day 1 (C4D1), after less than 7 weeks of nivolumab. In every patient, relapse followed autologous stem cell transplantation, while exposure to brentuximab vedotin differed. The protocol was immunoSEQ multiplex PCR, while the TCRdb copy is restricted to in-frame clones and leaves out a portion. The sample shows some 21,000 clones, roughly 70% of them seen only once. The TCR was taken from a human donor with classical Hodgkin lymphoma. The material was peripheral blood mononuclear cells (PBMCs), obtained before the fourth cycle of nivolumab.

As DNA, the CDR3 is TGTGCCAGCAGCTTAGTTGTCTCGGGGCCGTGGACTGAAGCTTTCTTT. Translation gives CASSLVVSGPWTEAFF. The gene calls are TRBV7-2 and TRBJ1-1; D possibly corresponds to TRBD1 (5 bases). The CDR3 is 16 residues long. V lost 1 base and J lost 5, with 17 bases in between. CDR1 is SGHTA and CDR2 is FQGNSA in the germline V gene.